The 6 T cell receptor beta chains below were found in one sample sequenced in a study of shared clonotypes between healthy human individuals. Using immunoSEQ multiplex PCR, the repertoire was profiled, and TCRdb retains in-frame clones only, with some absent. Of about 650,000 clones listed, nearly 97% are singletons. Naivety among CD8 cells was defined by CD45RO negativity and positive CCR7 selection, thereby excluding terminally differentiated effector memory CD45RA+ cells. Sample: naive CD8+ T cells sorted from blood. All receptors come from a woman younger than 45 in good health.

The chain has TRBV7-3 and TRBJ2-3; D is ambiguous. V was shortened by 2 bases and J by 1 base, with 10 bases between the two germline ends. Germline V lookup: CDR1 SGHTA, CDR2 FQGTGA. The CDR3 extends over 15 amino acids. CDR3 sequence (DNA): TGTGCCAGCAGCTTACCAAGGTCGGGCACAGATACGCAGTATTTT. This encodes CASSLPRSGTDTQYF.

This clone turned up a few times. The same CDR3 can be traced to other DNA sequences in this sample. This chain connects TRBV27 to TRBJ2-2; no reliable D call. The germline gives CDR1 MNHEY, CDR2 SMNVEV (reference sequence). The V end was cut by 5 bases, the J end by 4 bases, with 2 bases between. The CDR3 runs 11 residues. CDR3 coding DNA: TGTGCCAGCAGTAGCACCGGGGAGCTGTTTTTT. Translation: CASSSTGELFF.

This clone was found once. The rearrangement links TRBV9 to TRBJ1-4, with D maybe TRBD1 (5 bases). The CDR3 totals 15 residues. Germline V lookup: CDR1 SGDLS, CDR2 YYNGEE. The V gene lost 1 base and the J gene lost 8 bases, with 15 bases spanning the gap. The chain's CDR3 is CASSVWGTTGEKLFF. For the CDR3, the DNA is TGTGCCAGCAGCGTATGGGGGACTACAGGCGAAAAACTGTTTTTT.

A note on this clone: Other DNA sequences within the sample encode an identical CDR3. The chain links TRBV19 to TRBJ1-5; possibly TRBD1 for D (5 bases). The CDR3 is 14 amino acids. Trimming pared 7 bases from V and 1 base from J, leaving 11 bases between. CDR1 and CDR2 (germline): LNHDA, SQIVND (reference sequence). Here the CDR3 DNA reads TGTGCCAGTAAGCCAGGGCTGAGCAATCAGCCCCAGCATTTT. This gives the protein CASKPGLSNQPQHF.

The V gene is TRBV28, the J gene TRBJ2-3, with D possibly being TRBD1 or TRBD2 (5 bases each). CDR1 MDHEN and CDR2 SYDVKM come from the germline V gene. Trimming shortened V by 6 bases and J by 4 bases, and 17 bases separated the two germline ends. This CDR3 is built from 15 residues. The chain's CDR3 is CASRTRDPRPDTQYF. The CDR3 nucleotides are TGTGCCAGCAGAACTCGGGACCCACGACCAGATACGCAGTATTTT.

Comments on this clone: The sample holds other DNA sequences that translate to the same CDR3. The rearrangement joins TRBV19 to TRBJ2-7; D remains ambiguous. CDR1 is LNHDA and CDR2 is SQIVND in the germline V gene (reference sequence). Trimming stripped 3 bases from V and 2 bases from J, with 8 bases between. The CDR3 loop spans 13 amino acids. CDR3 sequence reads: CASSITGAYEQYF. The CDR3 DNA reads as TGTGCCAGTAGTATCACTGGGGCCTACGAGCAGTACTTC. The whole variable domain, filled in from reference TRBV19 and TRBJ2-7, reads DGGITQSPKYLFRKEGQNVTLSCEQNLNHDAMYWYRQDPGQGLRLIYYSQIVNDFQKGDIAEGYSVSREKKESFPLTVTSAQKNPTAFYLCASSITGAYEQYFGPGTRLTVT.